The 24 T cell receptor beta chains reported below all come from one sample, sequenced in a study of STAT5B mutations in CD4+ large granular lymphocyte leukemia. Clones were read by immunoSEQ multiplex PCR, and TCRdb kept only the in-frame ones, dropping some. The profile shows about 36,000 clones, around three quarters of them singletons. Sequencing was carried out using CD4+ T cells from blood buffy coats. The receptor set was obtained from a human donor in good health.

The chain recombines TRBV13 with TRBJ2-5, with TRBD2 as a possible D gene (6 bases). Per the germline V gene, CDR1 is PRHDT and CDR2 is FYEKMQ (reference sequence). Trimming removed 8 bases at V and 5 bases at J, with 24 bases between. CDR3 length: 16 residues. CDR3 amino acids: CASGTGGRGVRETQYF. In DNA, the CDR3 is TGTGCCAGCGGGACTGGGGGAAGGGGCGTACGGGAGACCCAGTACTTC.

This chain links TRBV30 with TRBJ2-7, with 10 bases matching TRBD1. The CDR3 is 15 amino acids. V lost 0 bases and J lost 3; bases outside the gene matches: 5. CDR1 is GTSNPN and CDR2 is SVGIG in the germline V gene (reference sequence). CDR3 coding DNA: TGTGCCTGGAGTGTACGGGACAGGGGAATCTACGAGCAGTACTTC. Protein product: CAWSVRDRGIYEQYF.

The rearrangement links TRBV29-1 to TRBJ2-3; D perhaps matches TRBD1 (6 bases). The V end lost 4 bases, the J end lost 1 base, and 15 bases lay between the germline ends. This CDR3 has 15 residues. Germline CDR1 is SQVTM and CDR2 is ANQGSEA. CDR3 coding DNA: TGCAGCGTTGTCCTCCGTGAGGGGGGCACAGATACGCAGTATTTT. This sequence encodes CSVVLREGGTDTQYF.

In regard to this clone: This sample also contains other DNA sequences that code for the same CDR3. The V and J genes are TRBV6-1 and TRBJ1-2; TRBD1 agrees at 10 bases. CDR1 and CDR2 (germline): MNHNS, SASEGT. This CDR3 has 13 amino acids. After removal of 3 bases from V and 7 bases from J, the junction contained 2 bases not matched to a gene. The DNA of the CDR3 is TGTGCCAGCAGTGATCGGGACAGGGGTGGCTACACCTTC. This translates into CASSDRDRGGYTF.

This sequence joins TRBV7-9 and TRBJ2-3; D ambiguous. V lost 5 bases to trimming and J lost 7 bases, with 10 bases between them. CDR1 is SEHNR and CDR2 is FQNEAQ in the germline V gene (reference sequence). The CDR3 extends over 12 amino acids. The CDR3 sequence is CASSPSLNTQYF. CDR3 nucleotide sequence: TGTGCCAGCAGCCCATCACTAAATACGCAGTATTTT. Together with reference TRBV7-9 and TRBJ2-3, the CDR3 gives the full variable domain: DTGVSQNPRHKITKRGQNVTFRCDPISEHNRLYWYRQTLGQGPEFLTYFQNEAQLEKSRLLSDRFSAERPKGSFSTLEIQRTEQGDSAMYLCASSPSLNTQYFGPGTRLTVL.

This chain connects TRBV5-4 to TRBJ2-5; D is possibly TRBD1 (5 bases). Trimming shortened V by 0 bases and J by 3 bases, and 12 bases separated the two germline ends. Germline loops: CDR1 SGHNT, CDR2 YYREEE (reference sequence). CDR3 length equals 15 residues. CDR3 amino acids: CASSLEVRAEETQYF. The CDR3 nucleotides read TGTGCCAGCAGCTTGGAGGTCAGGGCAGAAGAGACCCAGTACTTC. Complete variable domain (other parts from reference TRBV5-4 and TRBJ2-5): ETGVTQSPTHLIKTRGQQVTLRCSSQSGHNTVSWYQQALGQGPQFIFQYYREEENGRGNFPPRFSGLQFPNYSSELNVNALELDDSALYLCASSLEVRAEETQYFGPGTRLLVL.

This clone showed up just a few times. The V call is TRBV30, the J call TRBJ1-1, with 8 bases fitting TRBD1. This CDR3 region has 14 residues. The V gene's germline CDR1 is GTSNPN and CDR2 SVGIG (reference sequence). Trimming at V came to 0 bases and at J to 9 bases, leaving 9 bases not matched to a gene. CDR3 sequence reads: CAWSVPMQGAQAFF. Written as DNA, the CDR3 is TGTGCCTGGAGTGTTCCTATGCAGGGGGCACAAGCTTTCTTT.

The J gene is TRBJ2-7, the V gene TRBV21-1; the listed D gene, TRBD1, was not tested against the DNA. TRBV21-1 constitutes a pseudogene. The CDR3 covers 12 residues. Here the CDR3 reads CASPGIIHEQYF. CDR3 in DNA: TGTGCCAGTCCAGGGATTATCCACGAGCAGTACTTC.

The J gene is TRBJ2-3, the V gene TRBV9; 8 bases are a match to TRBD1. The CDR3 runs to 12 residues. V gave up 3 bases and J gave up 10 bases; unmatched junction bases: 4. Germline V gene sequence: CDR1 SGDLS, CDR2 YYNGEE. The CDR3 DNA sequence: TGTGCCAGCAGCGGGTTGACAGGGGCGCAGTATTTT. As protein: CASSGLTGAQYF.

V usage is TRBV7-2 and J usage is TRBJ2-7, with no clear D. V was trimmed by 7 bases and J by 4 bases, leaving 17 bases between them. CDR1 and CDR2 from the germline V gene are SGHTA and FQGNSA. The CDR3 has 14 residues. This chain's CDR3 is CASTEVTPPYEQYF. The CDR3 DNA follows: TGTGCCAGCACGGAAGTCACACCACCTTACGAGCAGTACTTC.

The chain joins TRBV5-4 to TRBJ2-2; 12 bases map to TRBD2. CDR3 length: 16 amino acids. CDR1 is SGHNT and CDR2 is YYREEE in the germline V gene (reference sequence). After removal of 4 bases from V and 1 base from J, the junction contained 2 bases not matched to a gene. The CDR3 DNA sequence: TGTGCCAGCAGCCGGGGACTAGCGGGGAACACCGGGGAGCTGTTTTTT. This codes for CASSRGLAGNTGELFF.

There are a few counts of this clone. The chain carries TRBV6-5 and TRBJ2-1, with 8 bases matching TRBD2. V shed 6 bases and J 9 bases; nucleotides not matched to a gene: 10. This CDR3 region has 14 residues. CDR1 and CDR2 from the germline V gene are MNHEY and SVGAGI. The chain's CDR3 is CASSPKGSGVEQFF. The DNA for the CDR3 is TGTGCCAGCAGCCCGAAGGGTAGCGGGGTTGAGCAGTTCTTC.

The V and J genes are TRBV5-6 and TRBJ2-1, with 11 bases aligning to TRBD2. Germline values: CDR1 SGHDT, CDR2 YYEEEE. V was pared by 4 bases and J by 4 bases, with 4 bases of the junction left unmatched. There are 15 residues in the CDR3. CDR3 coding DNA: TGTGCCAGCAGCACCCGACTAGCGGGATACAATGAGCAGTTCTTC. Residues: CASSTRLAGYNEQFF.

Only one count was recorded for this clone. The chain employs TRBV10-1 and TRBJ2-7, with D possibly being TRBD1 (6 bases). CDR3 length: 14 amino acids. Germline CDR1 WNHNN, CDR2 SYGVQD (reference sequence). Trimming left V 0 bases short and J 3 bases short, with 9 bases between. CDR3 sequence: CASSESGRGYEQYF. The CDR3 nucleotides read TGCGCCAGCAGTGAGTCGGGCAGGGGCTACGAGCAGTACTTC.

The gene calls are TRBV29-1 and TRBJ1-1, with D hard to call. CDR1 is SQVTM and CDR2 is ANQGSEA in the germline V gene. V lost 1 base, J lost 1 base, and 10 bases lay in between. This CDR3 has 14 residues. DNA of the CDR3: TGCAGCGTTGAAGCGGCAGGAGCGAACACTGAAGCTTTCTTT. It translates to CSVEAAGANTEAFF.

The gene calls are TRBV7-6 and TRBJ2-3; 16 nucleotides match TRBD2. The CDR3 is 19 residues long. Trimming at V came to 5 bases and at J to 7 bases, leaving 15 bases not matched to a gene. Germline V gene data show CDR1 as SGHVS and CDR2 as FNYEAQ. The CDR3, as DNA: TGTGCCAGCAGCCCCAGCGGGACTAGCGGGGGGGCGGATGTGAATACGCAGTATTTT. The encoded protein is CASSPSGTSGGADVNTQYF.

CDR3 DNA: TGTGCCAGCAGCTTGGTGCGGGGGGGCCCCTACGAGCAGTACTTC. Its protein is CASSLVRGGPYEQYF. The J gene is TRBJ2-7, the V gene TRBV7-2; 9 bases are shared with TRBD2. V was clipped by 3 bases and J by 2 bases; unmatched bases: 5. From germline, CDR1 is SGHTA and CDR2 FQGNSA. The CDR3 spans 15 residues.

The sample holds one count of this clone. The chain links TRBV5-1 to TRBJ1-2, with 8 bases matching TRBD1. The V and J ends lost 4 bases and 4 bases, in that order; junction bases with no gene match: 3. The CDR3 contains 13 residues. Per germline, CDR1 SGHRS and CDR2 YFSETQ. The CDR3 is CASSHGQGYGYTF. The CDR3 DNA is TGCGCCAGCAGCCATGGACAGGGCTATGGCTACACCTTC.

This clone was seen a few times. The chain uses TRBV19 and TRBJ1-1; D is possibly TRBD1 (5 bases). Germline CDR1 and CDR2: LNHDA and SQIVND (reference sequence). The CDR3 contains 14 residues. Trimming shortened V by 2 bases and J by 0 bases, and 7 bases separated the two germline ends. The CDR3 DNA reads TGTGCCAGTAGTATAACAGGCGTGAACACTGAAGCTTTCTTT. Amino acids: CASSITGVNTEAFF.

A few counts support this clone. The V call is TRBV21-1, the J call TRBJ1-2; TRBD1 is the table's D call and was not checked against the DNA. TRBV21-1 is a pseudogene. The CDR3 totals 14 residues. The CDR3 coding sequence is TGTGCCAGCACCCCATCATACAGGGTGTGTGGCTACACCTTC. It translates to CASTPSYRVCGYTF.

This clone was counted between two and nine times. The V call is TRBV29-1, the J call TRBJ1-1, with D tentatively TRBD1 (5 bases). The germline gives CDR1 SQVTM, CDR2 ANQGSEA. V lost 8 bases and J 2 bases, leaving 15 bases between the germline ends. This CDR3 is 13 amino acids long. The CDR3 region has the DNA TGCAGCTCTGGGGCGGAGGCTAACACTGAAGCTTTCTTT. It encodes CSSGAEANTEAFF.

The chain couples TRBV7-9 to TRBJ1-1; TRBD1 matches 7 bases. The germline gives CDR1 SEHNR, CDR2 FQNEAQ (reference sequence). There are 16 residues in the CDR3. V was pared by 5 bases and J by 0 bases, with 9 bases of the junction left unmatched. CDR3 amino acids: CASSPPTGQMNTEAFF. Here the CDR3 DNA reads TGTGCCAGCAGCCCCCCGACAGGGCAGATGAACACTGAAGCTTTCTTT. Full variable domain (remainder filled in from reference TRBV7-9 and TRBJ1-1): DTGVSQNPRHKITKRGQNVTFRCDPISEHNRLYWYRQTLGQGPEFLTYFQNEAQLEKSRLLSDRFSAERPKGSFSTLEIQRTEQGDSAMYLCASSPPTGQMNTEAFFGQGTRLTVV.

The chain links TRBV6-6 to TRBJ2-7, with 8 bases that match TRBD1. V gave up 6 bases and J gave up 3 bases; unmatched junction bases: 4. CDR3 size: 13 residues. Germline lookup yields CDR1 MNHNY and CDR2 SVGAGI (reference sequence). The DNA for the CDR3 is TGTGCCAGCAGCTCCACAGGGGGCTACGAGCAGTACTTC. This sequence encodes CASSSTGGYEQYF.

The genes are TRBV15 and TRBJ1-1; D remains unclear. This CDR3 region has 13 residues. V was clipped by 0 bases and J by 1 base, with 3 bases between them. In germline, CDR1 is LNHNV, CDR2 YYDKDF (reference sequence). For the CDR3, the DNA is TGTGCCACCAGCAGAGAGGGGAACACTGAAGCTTTCTTT. As protein: CATSREGNTEAFF.